The clone carrying this TCR beta chain was detected once. Its antigen is currently unknown. This CDR3 spans 12 amino acids. V was shortened by 0 bases and J by 1 base, with 3 bases between the two germline ends. CDR1 and CDR2 from the germline V gene are GTSNPN and SVGIG (reference sequence). The study sequenced cultured CD4+ T cell DNA using the Oncomine TCR Beta short-read assay. TCRdb re-called the PCR reads through MiXCR, storing one row per CDR3 protein. The table has around 6,100 distinct CDR3 sequences, 40% to 50% seen once. The data belong to a study of vaccination and CD4 T cells after COVID-19. The treatment: roughly ten-day PBMC culture with coronavirus spike peptide pools or control peptides (ViraFEST assay). Samples of CD4+ T cells were obtained from the unexposed donor before the COVID-19 pandemic (2011-2018).

The V call is TRBV30, the J call TRBJ1-1; no reliable D call. The sequencing sample was made of CD4+ T cells from blood, cultured in vitro. The receptor was isolated from a human donor in good health. The CDR3 loop is CAWSVKNTEAFF. The DNA of the CDR3 is TGTGCCTGGAGTGTAAAGAACACTGAAGCTTTCTTT.